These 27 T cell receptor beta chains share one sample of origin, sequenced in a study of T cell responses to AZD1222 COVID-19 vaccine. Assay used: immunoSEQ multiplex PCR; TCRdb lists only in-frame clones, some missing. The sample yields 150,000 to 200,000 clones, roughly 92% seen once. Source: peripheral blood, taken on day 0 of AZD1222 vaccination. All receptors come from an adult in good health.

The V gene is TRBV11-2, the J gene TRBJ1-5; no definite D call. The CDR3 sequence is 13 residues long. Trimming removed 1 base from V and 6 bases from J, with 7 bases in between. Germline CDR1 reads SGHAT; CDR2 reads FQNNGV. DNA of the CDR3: TGTGCCAGCAGCTTAGGGGCGCTTCAGCCCCAGCATTTT. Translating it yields CASSLGALQPQHF.

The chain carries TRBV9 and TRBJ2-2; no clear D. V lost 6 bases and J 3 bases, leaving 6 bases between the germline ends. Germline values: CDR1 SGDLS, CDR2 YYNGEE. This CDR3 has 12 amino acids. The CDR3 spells CASTRYTGELFF. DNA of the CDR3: TGTGCCAGCACCCGTTACACCGGGGAGCTGTTTTTT.

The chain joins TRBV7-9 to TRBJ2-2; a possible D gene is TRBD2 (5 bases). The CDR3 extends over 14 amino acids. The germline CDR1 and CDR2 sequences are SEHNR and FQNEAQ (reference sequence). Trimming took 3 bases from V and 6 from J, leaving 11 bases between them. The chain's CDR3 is CASSLEVQAGELFF. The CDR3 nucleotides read TGTGCCAGCAGCTTGGAGGTCCAAGCCGGGGAGCTGTTTTTT.

CDR3 region: CASSHRGTGYNEQFF. The CDR3 region has the DNA TGTGCCAGCAGCCATAGGGGGACAGGGTACAATGAGCAGTTCTTC. The rearrangement links TRBV7-8 to TRBJ2-1; the match to TRBD1 covers 9 bases. The germline V gene has CDR1 SGHVS and CDR2 FQNEAQ. The CDR3 covers 15 residues. The V and J ends lost 5 bases and 4 bases, in that order; junction bases with no gene match: 6.

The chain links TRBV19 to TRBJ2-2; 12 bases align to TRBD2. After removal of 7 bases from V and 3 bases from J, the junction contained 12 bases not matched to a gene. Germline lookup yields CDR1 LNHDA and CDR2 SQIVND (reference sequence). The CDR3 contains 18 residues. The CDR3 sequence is CASTRLAGGLRDTGELFF. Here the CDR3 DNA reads TGTGCCAGTACAAGGCTAGCGGGAGGGCTGAGGGACACCGGGGAGCTGTTTTTT.

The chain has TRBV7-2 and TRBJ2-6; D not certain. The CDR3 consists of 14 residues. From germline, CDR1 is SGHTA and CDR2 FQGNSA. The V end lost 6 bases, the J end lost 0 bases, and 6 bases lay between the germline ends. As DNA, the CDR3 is TGTGCCAGCAGAGATCGCTCTGGGGCCAACGTCCTGACTTTC. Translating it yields CASRDRSGANVLTF. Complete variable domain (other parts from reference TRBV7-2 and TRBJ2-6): GAGVSQSPSNKVTEKGKDVELRCDPISGHTALYWYRQSLGQGLEFLIYFQGNSAPDKSGLPSDRFSAERTGGSVSTLTIQRTQQEDSAVYLCASRDRSGANVLTFGAGSRLTVL.

DNA for the CDR3: TGTGCCAGCTCACCGAGAGGGGAGGGCACTGAAGCTTTCTTT. Its protein is CASSPRGEGTEAFF. This sequence joins TRBV18 and TRBJ1-1; D perhaps matches TRBD1 (5 bases). CDR1 is KGHSH, CDR2 LQKENI, per germline. The CDR3 is 14 amino acids. The germline V and J ends were trimmed by 3 bases and 4 bases, with 12 bases remaining between them.

CDR3 loop: CASSPPAGANSNQPQHF. CDR3 coding DNA: TGTGCCAGCAGCCCCCCAGCGGGGGCGAATAGCAATCAGCCCCAGCATTTT. The rearrangement joins TRBV9 to TRBJ1-5; D is perhaps TRBD1 (6 bases). Trimming left V 4 bases short and J 0 bases short, with 17 bases between. CDR3 length: 17 amino acids. Germline loops: CDR1 SGDLS, CDR2 YYNGEE.

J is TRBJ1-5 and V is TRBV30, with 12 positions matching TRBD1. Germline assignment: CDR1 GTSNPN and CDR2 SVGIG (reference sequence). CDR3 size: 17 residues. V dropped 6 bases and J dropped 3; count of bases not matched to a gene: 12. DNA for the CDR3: TGTGCCTGCACCGGGACAGGGGGCGATAAGCCCAATCAGCCCCAGCATTTT. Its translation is CACTGTGGDKPNQPQHF. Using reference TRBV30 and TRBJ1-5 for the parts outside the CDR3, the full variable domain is SQTIHQWPATLVQPVGSPLSLECTVEGTSNPNLYWYRQAAGRGLQLLFYSVGIGQISSEVPQNLSASRPQDRQFILSSKKLLLSDSGFYLCACTGTGGDKPNQPQHFGDGTRLSIL.

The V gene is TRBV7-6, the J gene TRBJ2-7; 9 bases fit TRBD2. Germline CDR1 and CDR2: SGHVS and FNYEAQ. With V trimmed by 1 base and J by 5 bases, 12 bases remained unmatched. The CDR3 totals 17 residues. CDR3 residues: CASSLVGGLAFRHEQYF. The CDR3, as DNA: TGTGCCAGCAGCTTAGTAGGTGGACTAGCGTTTCGTCACGAGCAGTACTTC.

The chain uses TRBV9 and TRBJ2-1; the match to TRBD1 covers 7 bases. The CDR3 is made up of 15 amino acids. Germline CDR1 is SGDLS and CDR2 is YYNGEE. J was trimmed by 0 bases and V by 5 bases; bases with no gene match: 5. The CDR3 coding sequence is TGTGCCAGCAGTGACACAGGGGACTCCTACAATGAGCAGTTCTTC. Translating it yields CASSDTGDSYNEQFF. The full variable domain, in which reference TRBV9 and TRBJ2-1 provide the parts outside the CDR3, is DSGVTQTPKHLITATGQRVTLRCSPRSGDLSVYWYQQSLDQGLQFLIQYYNGEERAKGNILERFSAQQFPDLHSELNLSSLELGDSALYFCASSDTGDSYNEQFFGPGTRLTVL.

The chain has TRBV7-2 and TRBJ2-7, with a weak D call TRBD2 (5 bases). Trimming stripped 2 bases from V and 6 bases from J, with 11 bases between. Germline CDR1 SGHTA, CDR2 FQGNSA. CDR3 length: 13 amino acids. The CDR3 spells CASSLRGSGEQYF. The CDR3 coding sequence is TGTGCCAGCAGCTTACGGGGATCGGGCGAGCAGTACTTC. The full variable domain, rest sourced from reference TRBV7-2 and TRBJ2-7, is GAGVSQSPSNKVTEKGKDVELRCDPISGHTALYWYRQSLGQGLEFLIYFQGNSAPDKSGLPSDRFSAERTGGSVSTLTIQRTQQEDSAVYLCASSLRGSGEQYFGPGTRLTVT.

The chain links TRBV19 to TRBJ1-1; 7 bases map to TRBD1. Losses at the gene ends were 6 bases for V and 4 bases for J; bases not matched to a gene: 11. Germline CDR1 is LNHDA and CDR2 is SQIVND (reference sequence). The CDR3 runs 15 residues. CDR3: CASRSTGESFTEAFF. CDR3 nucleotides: TGTGCCAGTAGATCAACAGGGGAGAGTTTCACTGAAGCTTTCTTT. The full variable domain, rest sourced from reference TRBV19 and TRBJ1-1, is DGGITQSPKYLFRKEGQNVTLSCEQNLNHDAMYWYRQDPGQGLRLIYYSQIVNDFQKGDIAEGYSVSREKKESFPLTVTSAQKNPTAFYLCASRSTGESFTEAFFGQGTRLTVV.

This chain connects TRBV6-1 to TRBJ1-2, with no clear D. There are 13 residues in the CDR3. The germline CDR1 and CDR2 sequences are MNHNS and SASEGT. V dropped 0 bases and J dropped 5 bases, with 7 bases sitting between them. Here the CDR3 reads CASSEARGYGYTF. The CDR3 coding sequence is TGTGCCAGCAGTGAAGCCCGCGGTTATGGCTACACCTTC.

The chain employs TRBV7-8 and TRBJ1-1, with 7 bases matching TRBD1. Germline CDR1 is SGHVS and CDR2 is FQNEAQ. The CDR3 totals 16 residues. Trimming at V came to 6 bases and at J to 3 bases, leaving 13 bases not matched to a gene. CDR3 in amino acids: CASRPGQGVGDTEAFF. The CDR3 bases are TGTGCCAGCAGACCGGGGCAGGGGGTGGGGGACACTGAAGCTTTCTTT.

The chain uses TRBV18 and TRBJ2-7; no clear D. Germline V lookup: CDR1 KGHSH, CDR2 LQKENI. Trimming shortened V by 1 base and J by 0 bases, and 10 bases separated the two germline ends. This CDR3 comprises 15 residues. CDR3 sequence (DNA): TGTGCCAGCTCACCACGGGAAGGGTCCTCCTACGAGCAGTACTTC. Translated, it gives CASSPREGSSYEQYF.

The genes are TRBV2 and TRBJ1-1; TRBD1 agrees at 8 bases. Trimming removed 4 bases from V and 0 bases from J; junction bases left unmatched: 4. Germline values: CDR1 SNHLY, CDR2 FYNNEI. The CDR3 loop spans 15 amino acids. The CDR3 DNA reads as TGTGCCAGCAGTGGAAGGACAGGGATGAACACTGAAGCTTTCTTT. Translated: CASSGRTGMNTEAFF.

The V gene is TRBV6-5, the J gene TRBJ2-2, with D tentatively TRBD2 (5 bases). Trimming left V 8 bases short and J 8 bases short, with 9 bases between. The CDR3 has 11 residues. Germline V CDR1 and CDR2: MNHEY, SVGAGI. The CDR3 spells CASWETGELFF. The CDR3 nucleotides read TGTGCCAGCTGGGAGACAGGGGAGCTGTTTTTT.

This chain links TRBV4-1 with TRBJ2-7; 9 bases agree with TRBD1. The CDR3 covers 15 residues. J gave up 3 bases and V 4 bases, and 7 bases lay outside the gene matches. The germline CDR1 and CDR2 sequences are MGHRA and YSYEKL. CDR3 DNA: TGCGCCAGCAGCCCCGGACAGGGGCCCCTCTACGAGCAGTACTTC. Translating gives CASSPGQGPLYEQYF.

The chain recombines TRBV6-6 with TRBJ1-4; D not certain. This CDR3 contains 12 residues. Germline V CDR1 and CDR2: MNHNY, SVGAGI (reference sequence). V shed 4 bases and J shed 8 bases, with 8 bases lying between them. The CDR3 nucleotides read TGTGCCAGCAGTTTCGATCGGGAAAAACTGTTTTTT. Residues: CASSFDREKLFF.

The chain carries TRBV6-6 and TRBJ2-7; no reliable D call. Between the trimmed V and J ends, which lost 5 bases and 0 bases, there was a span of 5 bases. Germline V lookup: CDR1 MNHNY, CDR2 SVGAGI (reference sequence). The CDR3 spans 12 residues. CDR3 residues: CASSPFSYEQYF. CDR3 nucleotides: TGTGCCAGCAGTCCCTTCTCCTACGAGCAGTACTTC.

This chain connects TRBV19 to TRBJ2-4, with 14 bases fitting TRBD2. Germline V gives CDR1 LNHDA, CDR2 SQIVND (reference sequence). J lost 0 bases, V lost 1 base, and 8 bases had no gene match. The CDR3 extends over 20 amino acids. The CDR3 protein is CASSIGTTSGRALAKNIQYF. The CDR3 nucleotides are TGTGCCAGTAGTATAGGAACGACTAGCGGGAGGGCCCTAGCCAAAAACATTCAGTACTTC.

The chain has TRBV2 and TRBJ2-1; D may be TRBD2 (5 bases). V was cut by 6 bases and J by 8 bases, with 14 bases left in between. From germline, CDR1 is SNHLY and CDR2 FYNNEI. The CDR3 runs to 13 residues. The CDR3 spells CASRLTTPDEQFF. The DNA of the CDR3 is TGTGCCAGCAGGCTGACTACCCCCGATGAGCAGTTCTTC.

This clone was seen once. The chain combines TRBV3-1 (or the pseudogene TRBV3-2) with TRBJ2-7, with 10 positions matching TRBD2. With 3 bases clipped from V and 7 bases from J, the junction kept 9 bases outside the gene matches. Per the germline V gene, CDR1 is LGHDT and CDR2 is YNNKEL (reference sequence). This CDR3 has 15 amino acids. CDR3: CASSHTAAGGREQYF. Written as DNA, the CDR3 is TGTGCCAGCAGCCATACGGCAGCGGGGGGGCGAGAGCAGTACTTC.

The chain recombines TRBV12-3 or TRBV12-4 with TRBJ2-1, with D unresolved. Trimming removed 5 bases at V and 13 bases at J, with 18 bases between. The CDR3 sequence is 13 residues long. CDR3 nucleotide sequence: TGTGCCAGCAGTGGAGCCACCCTTTCATCCCAGTTCTTC. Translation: CASSGATLSSQFF.

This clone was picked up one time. The CDR3 nucleotides are TGCGCCAGCAGTGAAGGAGATTCACCCCTCCACTTT. Encoded protein: CASSEGDSPLHF. The V and J genes are TRBV10-2 and TRBJ1-6; D is undetermined. Germline V gives CDR1 WSHSY, CDR2 SAAADI. V lost 3 bases to trimming and J lost 8 bases, with 5 bases between them. This CDR3 is 12 amino acids long.

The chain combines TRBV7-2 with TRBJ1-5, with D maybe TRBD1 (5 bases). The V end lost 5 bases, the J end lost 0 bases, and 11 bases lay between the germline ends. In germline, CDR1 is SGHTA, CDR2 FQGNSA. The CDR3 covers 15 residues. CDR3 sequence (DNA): TGTGCCAGCAGCCCGGGACTATATAGCAATCAGCCCCAGCATTTT. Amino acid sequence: CASSPGLYSNQPQHF.